This entry lists 5 T cell receptor beta chains sequenced from one sample in a study of blood T cell repertoires in COVID-19 (dated by TCRdb to about 2020). Receptor amplification or capture employed the immunoSEQ multiplex PCR assay. This immuneACCESS table, as held by TCRdb, lists in-frame sequences with V and J called but not all clones. Of the missing ones, under half trace to an unresolved V gene in checked studies; the others have no known cause. The sample table lists a few hundred thousand clones, approximately 86% of them with a count of one. Roughly 2.2% of the sample rests with the top ten. Source material: peripheral blood. The receptors here all came from a woman between 45 and 60 years old who had recovered from COVID-19.

The chain joins TRBV28 to TRBJ1-5; 10 bases agree with TRBD1. J gave up 6 bases and V 4 bases, and 9 bases lay outside the gene matches. CDR1 MDHEN and CDR2 SYDVKM come from the germline V gene. The length of the CDR3 is 16 residues. The CDR3 here is CASSSAGTGVSQPQHF. CDR3 coding DNA: TGTGCCAGCAGTTCGGCCGGGACAGGGGTTAGTCAGCCCCAGCATTTT.

The V and J genes are TRBV7-2 and TRBJ1-2; D is unclear. CDR3 length: 15 amino acids. The ends were cut back, 1 base at V and 2 bases at J, with 11 bases in the middle. From germline, CDR1 is SGHTA and CDR2 FQGNSA. The CDR3 reads CASSLDVRLNYGYTF. CDR3 coding DNA: TGTGCCAGCAGCTTAGATGTACGGTTAAACTATGGCTACACCTTC. The whole variable domain, remainder taken from reference TRBV7-2 and TRBJ1-2, is GAGVSQSPSNKVTEKGKDVELRCDPISGHTALYWYRQSLGQGLEFLIYFQGNSAPDKSGLPSDRFSAERTGGSVSTLTIQRTQQEDSAVYLCASSLDVRLNYGYTFGSGTRLTVV.

The chain is built from TRBV3-1 (or the pseudogene TRBV3-2) and TRBJ1-2, with D perhaps matching TRBD1 (6 bases). The CDR3 is 15 amino acids. Between the trimmed V and J ends, which lost 5 bases and 5 bases, there was a span of 18 bases. CDR1 and CDR2 from the germline V gene are LGHDT and YNNKEL (reference sequence). The CDR3 sequence: CASSNLMTGIYGYTF. DNA of the CDR3: TGTGCCAGCAGCAATCTGATGACAGGAATATATGGCTACACCTTC.

The J gene is TRBJ2-7, the V gene TRBV28; D is perhaps TRBD1 (5 bases). Germline V lookup: CDR1 MDHEN, CDR2 SYDVKM. V was clipped by 5 bases and J by 3 bases, with 17 bases between them. The CDR3 runs to 15 residues. CDR3 bases: TGTGCCAGCAGTCCCGATAGGGGCCCTCTCTACGAGCAGTACTTC. Amino acids: CASSPDRGPLYEQYF.

A few counts support this clone. The chain has TRBV19 and TRBJ2-7, with 8 nucleotides matching TRBD1. J lost 2 bases, V lost 0 bases, and 3 bases had no gene match. This CDR3 spans 15 amino acids. From germline, CDR1 is LNHDA and CDR2 SQIVND (reference sequence). CDR3 DNA: TGTGCCAGTAGTATAGAGGCGACAGGGGCCTACGAGCAGTACTTC. Its translation: CASSIEATGAYEQYF. Looking up the rest from reference TRBV19 and TRBJ2-7 gives the full variable domain: DGGITQSPKYLFRKEGQNVTLSCEQNLNHDAMYWYRQDPGQGLRLIYYSQIVNDFQKGDIAEGYSVSREKKESFPLTVTSAQKNPTAFYLCASSIEATGAYEQYFGPGTRLTVT.